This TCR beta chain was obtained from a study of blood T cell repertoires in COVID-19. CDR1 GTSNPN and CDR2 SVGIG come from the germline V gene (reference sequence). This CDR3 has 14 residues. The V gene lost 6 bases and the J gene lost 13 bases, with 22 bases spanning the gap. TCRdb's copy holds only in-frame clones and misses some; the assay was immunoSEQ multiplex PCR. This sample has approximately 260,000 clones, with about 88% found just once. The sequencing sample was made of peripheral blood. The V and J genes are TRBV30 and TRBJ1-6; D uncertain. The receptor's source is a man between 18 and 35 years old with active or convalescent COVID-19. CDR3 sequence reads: CACPLEGNSGPLHF. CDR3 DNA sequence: TGTGCCTGCCCGTTAGAAGGAAACAGTGGGCCCCTCCACTTT.